This TCR beta chain was identified in a study of cytomegalovirus exposure and HLA in healthy donors. Whole-study context: When fewer than 400 donors were genotyped, roughly 78% of them were found to fall in the Caucasian-associated ancestry cluster. Study-wide points: Cytomegalovirus status was reportedly diagnosed by the classifier with high specificity and sensitivity. TCR sequences were mostly rare, though some public TCRs occurred in many donors. A few CMV-associated chains were confirmed in vitro to be specific for CMV antigens.

The germline gives CDR1 SGHVS, CDR2 FQNEAQ. The CDR3 is 13 residues long. The V end was cut by 5 bases, the J end by 1 base, with 8 bases between. PCR primers comprised 60 Vbeta and 13 Jbeta primers. TCRdb's copy holds only in-frame clones and misses some; the assay was immunoSEQ multiplex PCR. The sample includes under 200,000 clones, roughly 80% of them seen just once. Notes on this clone: Its antigen remains unidentified.

This TCR derives from a middle-aged woman in good health and CMV-seropositive. The sample taken for sequencing was PBMCs. The genes are TRBV7-8 and TRBJ2-5; D not certain. The CDR3 loop is CASSRVGQETQYF. The CDR3 region has the DNA TGTGCCAGCAGCCGCGTCGGCCAAGAGACCCAGTACTTC. Variable domain in full (rest from reference TRBV7-8 and TRBJ2-5): GAGVSQSPRYKVAKRGQDVALRCDPISGHVSLFWYQQALGQGPEFLTYFQNEAQLDKSGLPSDRFFAERPEGSVSTLKIQRTQQEDSAVYLCASSRVGQETQYFGPGTRLLVL.